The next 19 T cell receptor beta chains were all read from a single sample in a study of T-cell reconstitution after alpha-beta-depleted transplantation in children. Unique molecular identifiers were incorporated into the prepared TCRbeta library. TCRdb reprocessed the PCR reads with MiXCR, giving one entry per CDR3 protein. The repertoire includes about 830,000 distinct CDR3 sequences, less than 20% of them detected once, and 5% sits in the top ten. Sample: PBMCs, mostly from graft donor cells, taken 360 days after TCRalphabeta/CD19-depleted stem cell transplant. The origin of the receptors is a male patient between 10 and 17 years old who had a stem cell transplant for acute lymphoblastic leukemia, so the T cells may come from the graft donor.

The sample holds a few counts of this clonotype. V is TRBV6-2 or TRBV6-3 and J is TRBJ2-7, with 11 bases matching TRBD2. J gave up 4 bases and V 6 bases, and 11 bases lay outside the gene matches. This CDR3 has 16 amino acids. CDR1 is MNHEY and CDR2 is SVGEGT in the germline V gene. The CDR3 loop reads CASRTLLAGALYEQYF. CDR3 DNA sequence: TGTGCCAGCAGAACGCTACTAGCGGGAGCTTTGTACGAGCAGTACTTC.

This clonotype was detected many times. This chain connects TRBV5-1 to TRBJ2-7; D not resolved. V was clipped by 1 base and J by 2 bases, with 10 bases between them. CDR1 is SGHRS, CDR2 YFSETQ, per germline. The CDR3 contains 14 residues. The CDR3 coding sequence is TGCGCCAGCAGCTTGCTGGACGCAACCTACGAGCAGTACTTC. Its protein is CASSLLDATYEQYF. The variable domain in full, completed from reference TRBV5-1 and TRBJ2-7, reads KAGVTQTPRYLIKTRGQQVTLSCSPISGHRSVSWYQQTPGQGLQFLFEYFSETQRNKGNFPGRFSGRQFSNSRSEMNVSTLELGDSALYLCASSLLDATYEQYFGPGTRLTVT.

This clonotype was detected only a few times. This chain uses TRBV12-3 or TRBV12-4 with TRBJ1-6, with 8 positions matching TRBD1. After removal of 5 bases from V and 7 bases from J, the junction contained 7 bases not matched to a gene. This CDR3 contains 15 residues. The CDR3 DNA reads TGTGCCAGCAGTCGCAGGGGGCTGATCAATTCACCCCTCCACTTT. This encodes CASSRRGLINSPLHF.

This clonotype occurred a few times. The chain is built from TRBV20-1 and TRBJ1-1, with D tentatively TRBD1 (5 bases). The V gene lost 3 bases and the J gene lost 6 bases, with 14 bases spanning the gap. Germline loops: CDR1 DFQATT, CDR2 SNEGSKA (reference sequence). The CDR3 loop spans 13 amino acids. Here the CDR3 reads CSASAQGDAEAFF. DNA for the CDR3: TGCAGTGCTAGCGCCCAAGGGGACGCTGAAGCTTTCTTT.

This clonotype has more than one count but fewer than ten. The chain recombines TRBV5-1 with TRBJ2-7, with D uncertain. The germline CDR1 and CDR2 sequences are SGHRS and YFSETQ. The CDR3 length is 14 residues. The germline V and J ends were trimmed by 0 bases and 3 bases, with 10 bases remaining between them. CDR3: CASSLGSAFYEQYF. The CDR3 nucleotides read TGCGCCAGCAGCTTGGGTTCGGCCTTCTACGAGCAGTACTTC.

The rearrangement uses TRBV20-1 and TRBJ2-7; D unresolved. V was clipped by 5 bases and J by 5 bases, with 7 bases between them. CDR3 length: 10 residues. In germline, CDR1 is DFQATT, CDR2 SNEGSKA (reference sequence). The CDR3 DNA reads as TGCAGTGCTTTTGCGAACGAGCAGTACTTC. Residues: CSAFANEQYF.

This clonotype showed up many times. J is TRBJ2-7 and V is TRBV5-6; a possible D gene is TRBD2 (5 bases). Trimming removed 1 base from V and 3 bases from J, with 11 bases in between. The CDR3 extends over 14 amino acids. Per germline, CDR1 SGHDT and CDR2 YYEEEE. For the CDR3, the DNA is TGTGCCAGCAGCTTGCAGCGGCGTTACTACGAGCAGTACTTC. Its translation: CASSLQRRYYEQYF.

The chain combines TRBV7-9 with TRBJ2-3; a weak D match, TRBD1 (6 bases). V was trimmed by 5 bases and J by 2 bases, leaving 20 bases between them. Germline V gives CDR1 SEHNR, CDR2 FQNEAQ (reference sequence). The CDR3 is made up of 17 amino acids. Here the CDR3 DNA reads TGTGCCAGCAGCCCCCAGGCGAGGACAGAACCCACAGATACGCAGTATTTT. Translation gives CASSPQARTEPTDTQYF.

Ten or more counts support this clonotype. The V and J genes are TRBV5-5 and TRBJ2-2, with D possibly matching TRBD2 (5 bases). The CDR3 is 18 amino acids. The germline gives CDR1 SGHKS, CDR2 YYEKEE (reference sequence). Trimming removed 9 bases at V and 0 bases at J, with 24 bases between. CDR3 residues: CATTGGSGWSANTGELFF. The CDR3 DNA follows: TGTGCCACCACCGGTGGCAGCGGATGGTCCGCGAACACCGGGGAGCTGTTTTTT.

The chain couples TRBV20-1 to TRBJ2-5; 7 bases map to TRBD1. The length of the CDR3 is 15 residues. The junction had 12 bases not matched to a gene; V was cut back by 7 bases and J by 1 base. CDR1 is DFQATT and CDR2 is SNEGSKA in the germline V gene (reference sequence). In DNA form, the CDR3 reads TGCAGTGTAGAAGCACCGGGACAGTTCCAAGAGACCCAGTACTTC. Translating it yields CSVEAPGQFQETQYF.

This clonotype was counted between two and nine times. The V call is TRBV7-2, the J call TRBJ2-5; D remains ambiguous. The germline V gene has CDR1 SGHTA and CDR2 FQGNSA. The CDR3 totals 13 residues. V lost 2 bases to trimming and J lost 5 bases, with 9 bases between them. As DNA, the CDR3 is TGTGCCAGCAGCTTATGGGGTGGGGAGACCCAGTACTTC. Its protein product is CASSLWGGETQYF.

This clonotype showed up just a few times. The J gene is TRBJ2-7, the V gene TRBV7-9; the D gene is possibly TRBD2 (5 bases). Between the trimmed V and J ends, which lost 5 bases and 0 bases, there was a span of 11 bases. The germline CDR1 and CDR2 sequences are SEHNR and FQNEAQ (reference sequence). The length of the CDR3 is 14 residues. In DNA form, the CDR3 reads TGTGCCAGCAGCCCTCCCGGGAACTCCTACGAGCAGTACTTC. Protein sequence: CASSPPGNSYEQYF.

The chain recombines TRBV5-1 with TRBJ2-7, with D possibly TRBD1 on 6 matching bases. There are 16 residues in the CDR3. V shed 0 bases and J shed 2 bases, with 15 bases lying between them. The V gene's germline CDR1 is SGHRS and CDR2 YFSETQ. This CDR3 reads CASSLEPDSGAYEQYF. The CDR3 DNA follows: TGCGCCAGCAGCTTGGAACCGGACAGTGGTGCCTACGAGCAGTACTTC.

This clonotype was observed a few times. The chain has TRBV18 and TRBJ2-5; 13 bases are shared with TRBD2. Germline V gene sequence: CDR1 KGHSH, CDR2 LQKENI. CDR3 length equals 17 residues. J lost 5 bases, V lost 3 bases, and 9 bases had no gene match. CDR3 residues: CASSPRTSGSQGETQYF. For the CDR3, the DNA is TGTGCCAGCTCACCGCGGACTAGCGGGAGTCAGGGGGAGACCCAGTACTTC. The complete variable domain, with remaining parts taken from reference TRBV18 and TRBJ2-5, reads NAGVMQNPRHLVRRRGQEARLRCSPMKGHSHVYWYRQLPEEGLKFMVYLQKENIIDESGMPKERFSAEFPKEGPSILRIQQVVRGDSAAYFCASSPRTSGSQGETQYFGPGTRLLVL.

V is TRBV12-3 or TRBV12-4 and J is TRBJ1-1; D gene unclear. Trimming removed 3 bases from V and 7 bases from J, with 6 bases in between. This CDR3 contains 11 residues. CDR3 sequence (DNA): TGTGCCAGCAGTTTTGCCCATGAAGCTTTCTTT. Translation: CASSFAHEAFF.

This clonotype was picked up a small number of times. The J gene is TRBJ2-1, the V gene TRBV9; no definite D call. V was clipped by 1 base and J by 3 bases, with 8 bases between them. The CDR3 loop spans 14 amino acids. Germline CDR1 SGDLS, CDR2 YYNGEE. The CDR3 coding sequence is TGTGCCAGCAGCGTAAATGTAGGCTACAATGAGCAGTTCTTC. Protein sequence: CASSVNVGYNEQFF.

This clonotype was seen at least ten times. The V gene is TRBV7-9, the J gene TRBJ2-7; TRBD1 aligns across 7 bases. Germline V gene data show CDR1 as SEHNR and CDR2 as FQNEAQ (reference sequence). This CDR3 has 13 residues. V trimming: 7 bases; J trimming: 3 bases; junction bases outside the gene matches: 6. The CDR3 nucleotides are TGTGCCAGCAAAAGGGACAGCAGCTACGAGCAGTACTTC. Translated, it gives CASKRDSSYEQYF.

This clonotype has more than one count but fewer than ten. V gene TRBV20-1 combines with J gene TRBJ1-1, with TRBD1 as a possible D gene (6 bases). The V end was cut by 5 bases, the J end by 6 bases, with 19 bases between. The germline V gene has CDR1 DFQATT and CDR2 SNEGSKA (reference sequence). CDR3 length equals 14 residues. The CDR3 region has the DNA TGCAGTGCTTTTGGACAGCTGGGGAAACCTGAAGCTTTCTTT. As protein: CSAFGQLGKPEAFF.

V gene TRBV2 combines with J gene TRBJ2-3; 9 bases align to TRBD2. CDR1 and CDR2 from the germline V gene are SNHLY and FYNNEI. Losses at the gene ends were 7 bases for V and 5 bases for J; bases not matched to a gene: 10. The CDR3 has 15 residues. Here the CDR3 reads CASTQTSGRRDTQYF. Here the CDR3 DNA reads TGTGCCAGCACTCAGACTAGCGGCCGAAGAGATACGCAGTATTTT.